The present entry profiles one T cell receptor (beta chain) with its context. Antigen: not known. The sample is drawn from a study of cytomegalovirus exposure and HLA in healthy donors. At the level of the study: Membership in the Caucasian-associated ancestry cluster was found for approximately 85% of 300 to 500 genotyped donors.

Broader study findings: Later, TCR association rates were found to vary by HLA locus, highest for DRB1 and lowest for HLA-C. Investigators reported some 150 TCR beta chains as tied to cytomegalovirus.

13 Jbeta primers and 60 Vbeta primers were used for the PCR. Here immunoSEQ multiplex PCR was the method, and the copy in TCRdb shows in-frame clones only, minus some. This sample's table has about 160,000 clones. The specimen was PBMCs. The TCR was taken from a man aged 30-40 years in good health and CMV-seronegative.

The CDR3 protein is CASRFPTGTANYEQYF. Here the CDR3 DNA reads TGTGCCAGCAGGTTCCCGACGGGGACAGCGAACTACGAGCAGTACTTC. V gene TRBV7-8 combines with J gene TRBJ2-7, with 7 bases matching TRBD1. V trimming: 6 bases; J trimming: 3 bases; junction bases outside the gene matches: 14. CDR1 SGHVS and CDR2 FQNEAQ come from the germline V gene. The CDR3 contains 16 residues.